Shown below are 24 T cell receptor beta chains from a single sample sequenced in a study of cytomegalovirus exposure and HLA in healthy donors. Primers: 60 Vbeta forward and 13 Jbeta reverse. Generated by immunoSEQ multiplex PCR, the TCRdb table keeps only in-frame clones and is missing some. The sample records roughly 56,000 clones, 81% being singletons. The material sequenced was PBMCs. These receptors originate from a boy between 5 and 17 years old in good health and CMV-seropositive.

V is TRBV15 and J is TRBJ1-1; no reliable D call. Per the germline V gene, CDR1 is LNHNV and CDR2 is YYDKDF (reference sequence). There are 14 residues in the CDR3. V was shortened by 1 base and J by 2 bases, with 8 bases between the two germline ends. The CDR3 sequence: CATSRVGANTEAFF. CDR3 in DNA: TGTGCCACCAGCAGAGTCGGAGCTAACACTGAAGCTTTCTTT. The full variable domain, with the rest looked up from reference TRBV15 and TRBJ1-1, is DAMVIQNPRYQVTQFGKPVTLSCSQTLNHNVMYWYQQKSSQAPKLLFHYYDKDFNNEADTPDNFQSRRPNTSFCFLDIRSPGLGDTAMYLCATSRVGANTEAFFGQGTRLTVV.

The chain links TRBV11-2 to TRBJ2-7, with TRBD2 as a possible D gene (6 bases). V dropped 1 base and J dropped 3 bases, with 13 bases sitting between them. This CDR3 is built from 15 residues. Germline lookup yields CDR1 SGHAT and CDR2 FQNNGV. CDR3 sequence: CASSLGRGGVYEQYF. The CDR3 DNA is TGTGCCAGCAGCTTAGGGAGAGGAGGGGTCTACGAGCAGTACTTC.

The chain couples TRBV13 to TRBJ2-3; 11 nucleotides line up with TRBD2. Germline V gives CDR1 PRHDT, CDR2 FYEKMQ (reference sequence). The length of the CDR3 is 14 residues. With 10 bases clipped from V and 6 bases from J, the junction kept 9 bases outside the gene matches. The DNA of the CDR3 is TGTGCCACCGAGCTAGCGGGGGGTTTGGATACGCAGTATTTT. Protein: CATELAGGLDTQYF.

CDR3 protein: CASSTPGQSRNEQYF. The CDR3 bases are TGTGCCAGCAGTACCCCGGGACAGTCTCGGAATGAGCAGTACTTC. The chain is built from TRBV6-6 and TRBJ2-7, with 7 positions matching TRBD1. The germline V gene encodes CDR1 MNHNY and CDR2 SVGAGI (reference sequence). This CDR3 has 15 residues. V lost 5 bases, J lost 7 bases, and 14 bases stayed unmatched.

This chain uses TRBV5-1 with TRBJ2-7; the match to TRBD2 covers 7 bases. Germline values: CDR1 SGHRS, CDR2 YFSETQ. V shed 4 bases, J shed 4 bases, and the junction held 11 bases outside the gene matches. This CDR3 has 15 residues. In nucleotides, the CDR3 is TGCGCCAGCAGCGGGGGGGAGACAATTCAATACGAGCAGTACTTC. Residues: CASSGGETIQYEQYF.

The V and J genes are TRBV27 and TRBJ1-2; D gene uncertain. Germline assignment: CDR1 MNHEY and CDR2 SMNVEV (reference sequence). The CDR3 runs to 15 residues. V lost 2 bases and J lost 2, with 12 bases in between. The chain's CDR3 is CASSLGPSPNYGYTF. The CDR3 DNA follows: TGTGCCAGCAGTTTAGGGCCCAGTCCGAACTATGGCTACACCTTC.

V and J are TRBV2 and TRBJ2-2; possibly TRBD1 for D (6 bases). The length of the CDR3 is 14 residues. V was pared by 8 bases and J by 2 bases, with 12 bases between. Per germline, CDR1 SNHLY and CDR2 FYNNEI. Here the CDR3 reads CASHGTLNTGELFF. In DNA form, the CDR3 reads TGTGCCAGCCACGGGACACTTAACACCGGGGAGCTGTTTTTT.

This chain links TRBV15 with TRBJ2-5; the match to TRBD2 covers 9 bases. The J call is uncertain, as TRBJ2-7 better fits the DNA end. Germline V CDR1 and CDR2: LNHNV, YYDKDF (reference sequence). The CDR3 has 19 amino acids. In DNA form, the CDR3 reads TGTGCCACCAGCAGAGATGGGGGTAGACTAGCGGAATTAACCTACGAGCAGTACTTC. Protein: CATSRDGGRLAELTYEQYF.

CDR3 nucleotides: TGTGCCAGTAGTGAACGCACAGGTTCCCCTGGAAACACCATATATTTT. It is translated as CASSERTGSPGNTIYF. The gene calls are TRBV19 and TRBJ1-3; tentative D call: TRBD1 (5 bases). The length of the CDR3 is 16 residues. From germline, CDR1 is LNHDA and CDR2 SQIVND (reference sequence). V was cut by 5 bases and J by 2 bases, with 16 bases left in between.

The V call is TRBV5-4, the J call TRBJ2-5, with D tentatively TRBD2 (6 bases). The J call may be mistaken, given a closer DNA end match to TRBJ2-7. The CDR3 covers 14 residues. CDR1 is SGHNT and CDR2 is YYREEE in the germline V gene (reference sequence). This CDR3 is CAGSIAGLKYEQYF. The CDR3 nucleotides are TGTGCCGGTTCCATTGCGGGACTTAAGTACGAGCAGTACTTC.

This rearrangement joins TRBV5-1 to TRBJ2-3; D ambiguous. Per the germline V gene, CDR1 is SGHRS and CDR2 is YFSETQ. The germline V and J ends were trimmed by 3 bases and 0 bases, with 8 bases remaining between them. The CDR3 is made up of 14 amino acids. CDR3: CASSSGTSTDTQYF. CDR3 DNA sequence: TGCGCCAGCAGCTCTGGCACGAGCACAGATACGCAGTATTTT.

This chain uses TRBV5-1 with TRBJ2-3; 9 bases fit TRBD1. The germline V gene has CDR1 SGHRS and CDR2 YFSETQ. There are 18 residues in the CDR3. The junction had 13 bases not matched to a gene; V was cut back by 1 base and J by 4 bases. The CDR3 DNA is TGCGCCAGCAGCTTGAGGGACAGGGATTTTAGTTTCGCAGATACGCAGTATTTT. Encoded protein: CASSLRDRDFSFADTQYF.

The chain employs TRBV9 and TRBJ2-3; D remains unclear. CDR3 size: 13 residues. The germline V gene encodes CDR1 SGDLS and CDR2 YYNGEE. The germline V and J ends were trimmed by 2 bases and 2 bases, with 6 bases remaining between them. Written as DNA, the CDR3 is TGTGCCAGCAGCGTCCTTAACACAGATACGCAGTATTTT. Translating gives CASSVLNTDTQYF.

The genes are TRBV5-1 and TRBJ2-5, with 7 bases lining up with TRBD2. Germline CDR1 is SGHRS and CDR2 is YFSETQ. J gave up 4 bases and V 3 bases, and 6 bases lay outside the gene matches. CDR3 length equals 14 residues. The CDR3 bases are TGCGCCAGCAGCTCGGGGGGTAGGCTAGAGACCCAGTACTTC. Protein: CASSSGGRLETQYF.

The chain employs TRBV5-5 and TRBJ2-5; 8 bases fit TRBD1. V was clipped by 8 bases and J by 5 bases; unmatched bases: 8. Germline V lookup: CDR1 SGHKS, CDR2 YYEKEE (reference sequence). The CDR3 runs 13 residues. The CDR3 loop is CASGDRPGETQYF. The DNA for the CDR3 is TGTGCCAGTGGGGACAGGCCGGGGGAGACCCAGTACTTC.

This chain connects TRBV10-2 to TRBJ2-5; 9 bases map to TRBD1. The DNA end is more similar to TRBJ2-7, so the J call may be wrong. This CDR3 comprises 13 residues. The germline CDR1 and CDR2 sequences are WSHSY and SAAADI. For the CDR3, the DNA is TGCGCCAGCAGGGTGGGACAGGGCTACGAGCAGTACTTC. It is translated as CASRVGQGYEQYF.

The chain is built from TRBV5-1 and TRBJ1-1; D is perhaps TRBD1 (5 bases). Germline CDR1 SGHRS, CDR2 YFSETQ. The CDR3 is 14 amino acids. Deletions cut 3 bases from V and 11 bases from J, with 20 bases between. The CDR3 coding sequence is TGCGCCAGCAGCTGGGGAGGGCGGGGGACGGAGGCTTTCTTT. Encoded protein: CASSWGGRGTEAFF.

This rearrangement joins TRBV11-2 to TRBJ2-3, with 7 positions matching TRBD1. There are 14 residues in the CDR3. J lost 5 bases, V lost 7 bases, and 9 bases had no gene match. The germline CDR1 and CDR2 sequences are SGHAT and FQNNGV. DNA for the CDR3: TGTGCCAGCAACCCCAACACAGGGGAAGATACGCAGTATTTT. Amino acid sequence: CASNPNTGEDTQYF.

This chain links TRBV25-1 with TRBJ2-3; D is uncertain. Deletions cut 4 bases from V and 2 bases from J, with 16 bases between. Germline V lookup: CDR1 MGHDK, CDR2 SYGVNS. The CDR3 has 16 residues. The CDR3 DNA is TGTGCCAGCAGTGCCTTGGGCAGGAAAAACACAGATACGCAGTATTTT. This codes for CASSALGRKNTDTQYF.

This rearrangement joins TRBV7-9 to TRBJ2-1, with a tentative D call TRBD2 (6 bases). Trimming shortened V by 1 base and J by 2 bases, and 9 bases separated the two germline ends. This CDR3 is 15 amino acids long. Germline V gives CDR1 SEHNR, CDR2 FQNEAQ (reference sequence). CDR3 sequence reads: CASSLGGGTYNEQFF. CDR3 nucleotides: TGTGCCAGCAGCTTAGGTGGGGGGACCTACAATGAGCAGTTCTTC.

Points on this clone: One end of the junction does not line up with germline, which may come from a read error. This sequence joins TRBV7-9 and TRBJ2-4, with unresolved D. The CDR3 sequence is 16 residues long. In germline, CDR1 is SEHNR, CDR2 FQNEAQ (reference sequence). CDR3 nucleotides: TGTTCCAGCAGCTTTCCTCCAACGGGAGCCAAAAACATTCAGTACTTC. Amino acid sequence: CSSSFPPTGAKNIQYF.

The genes are TRBV7-9 and TRBJ1-6; 10 bases match TRBD1. The V segment lost 2 bases and the J segment 10 bases; nucleotides outside the gene matches: 11. Germline V gene data show CDR1 as SEHNR and CDR2 as FQNEAQ (reference sequence). The CDR3 spans 17 residues. This CDR3 reads CASSLWVGTGVRSPLHF. The CDR3 DNA reads as TGTGCCAGCAGCTTATGGGTTGGGACAGGGGTAAGATCACCCCTCCACTTT.

CDR3 nucleotide sequence: TGTGCCAGCAGTGAAGCCAGGGCCGGCACCGGGGAGCTGTTTTTT. Its protein is CASSEARAGTGELFF. The chain combines TRBV25-1 with TRBJ2-2, with a possible D match to TRBD1 (5 bases). Germline V gene sequence: CDR1 MGHDK, CDR2 SYGVNS. V lost 2 bases and J lost 4, with 11 bases in between. The CDR3 runs to 15 residues.

V usage is TRBV18 and J usage is TRBJ2-3, with D maybe TRBD2 (5 bases). Between the trimmed V and J ends, which lost 3 bases and 4 bases, there was a span of 5 bases. The CDR3 is 12 amino acids. Germline lookup yields CDR1 KGHSH and CDR2 LQKENI. CDR3 residues: CASSPEADTQYF. The CDR3 DNA reads as TGTGCCAGCTCACCGGAGGCAGATACGCAGTATTTT.